The next 28 T cell receptor beta chains were all read from a single sample in a study of blood T cell repertoires in COVID-19. Sequencing was performed with immunoSEQ multiplex PCR; in TCRdb, only in-frame clones are kept and a portion is missing. The sample has 330,000 or so clones, 87% seen once. Material for sequencing was peripheral blood. The receptors here all came from a man in his thirties or forties with COVID-19, enrolled during active disease.

The V and J genes are TRBV6-6 and TRBJ1-4; D might be TRBD1 (5 bases). The CDR3 is made up of 15 amino acids. Germline CDR1 is MNHNY and CDR2 is SVGAGI (reference sequence). V lost 1 base and J 1 base, leaving 7 bases between the germline ends. Here the CDR3 reads CASSYWGETNEKLFF. In DNA form, the CDR3 reads TGTGCCAGCAGTTACTGGGGGGAAACTAATGAAAAACTGTTTTTT.

V is TRBV5-1 and J is TRBJ2-2; TRBD2 matches at 11 bases. The CDR3 length is 17 residues. Losses at the gene ends were 1 base for V and 6 bases for J; bases not matched to a gene: 8. Germline loops: CDR1 SGHRS, CDR2 YFSETQ. The CDR3 sequence: CASSLLAGGPSAGELFF. The CDR3, as DNA: TGCGCCAGCAGCTTGTTAGCGGGAGGGCCGTCAGCCGGGGAGCTGTTTTTT.

The chain links TRBV4-3 to TRBJ2-7; no firm D call. Germline V gene data show CDR1 as LGHNA and CDR2 as YSLEER. The CDR3 is made up of 15 amino acids. With 4 bases removed from V and 2 bases from J, the gap between germline ends came to 15 bases. The CDR3 nucleotides are TGCGCCAGCAGCCGCCTGGTTGGCAAAGCCTACGAGCAGTACTTC. Translating it yields CASSRLVGKAYEQYF.

This chain uses TRBV19 with TRBJ2-5; 10 positions agree with TRBD2. J lost 7 bases, V lost 2 bases, and 4 bases had no gene match. Germline loops: CDR1 LNHDA, CDR2 SQIVND (reference sequence). This CDR3 comprises 14 residues. The CDR3 DNA sequence: TGTGCCAGTAGTATAAGCGGGAGGGCCCTGACCCAGTACTTC. It is translated as CASSISGRALTQYF. Full variable domain (rest looked up from reference TRBV19 and TRBJ2-5): DGGITQSPKYLFRKEGQNVTLSCEQNLNHDAMYWYRQDPGQGLRLIYYSQIVNDFQKGDIAEGYSVSREKKESFPLTVTSAQKNPTAFYLCASSISGRALTQYFGPGTRLLVL.

V gene TRBV19 combines with J gene TRBJ1-3; 7 nucleotides align to TRBD1. CDR1 is LNHDA and CDR2 is SQIVND in the germline V gene (reference sequence). The CDR3 consists of 16 residues. V shed 9 bases and J 0 bases; nucleotides not matched to a gene: 11. This CDR3 is CASRPPGQISGNTIYF. CDR3 coding DNA: TGTGCCAGCCGCCCTCCGGGACAGATCTCTGGAAACACCATATATTTT.

This rearrangement joins TRBV7-6 to TRBJ1-1; 8 bases map to TRBD1. The CDR3 consists of 15 residues. The V and J ends lost 5 bases and 1 base, in that order; junction bases with no gene match: 6. CDR1 is SGHVS, CDR2 FNYEAQ, per germline. The CDR3 region has the DNA TGTGCCAGCAGCCCTACCGGGACAGGGAACACTGAAGCTTTCTTT. It yields the protein CASSPTGTGNTEAFF. The full variable domain, its missing parts supplied by reference TRBV7-6 and TRBJ1-1, is GAGVSQSPRYKVTKRGQDVALRCDPISGHVSLYWYRQALGQGPEFLTYFNYEAQQDKSGLPNDRFSAERPEGSISTLTIQRTEQRDSAMYRCASSPTGTGNTEAFFGQGTRLTVV.

V and J are TRBV19 and TRBJ1-2; 8 nucleotides line up with TRBD1. Germline trimming cut 5 bases from V and 4 bases from J; bases unmatched to any gene: 9. The CDR3 length is 15 residues. In germline, CDR1 is LNHDA, CDR2 SQIVND (reference sequence). The CDR3 bases are TGTGCCAGTAGTGTATCGGACAGGGATGGCTATGGCTACACCTTC. Its protein product is CASSVSDRDGYGYTF.

The chain employs TRBV15 and TRBJ2-1, with 7 bases lining up with TRBD1. V lost 5 bases, J lost 5 bases, and 6 bases stayed unmatched. Germline V CDR1 and CDR2: LNHNV, YYDKDF (reference sequence). The CDR3 extends over 14 amino acids. The CDR3 DNA follows: TGTGCCACCAGCGCTGACAGGGTTAACAATGAGCAGTTCTTC. As protein: CATSADRVNNEQFF.

CDR3 loop: CASSPGQVGNEKLFF. DNA for the CDR3: TGTGCCAGCAGCCCCGGACAGGTCGGAAATGAAAAACTGTTTTTT. This sequence joins TRBV28 and TRBJ1-4, with TRBD1 identical over 7 bases. V gave up 6 bases and J gave up 5 bases; unmatched junction bases: 9. The germline CDR1 and CDR2 sequences are MDHEN and SYDVKM. The length of the CDR3 is 15 residues.

This chain connects TRBV2 to TRBJ2-1; D is possibly TRBD2 (6 bases). Germline lookup yields CDR1 SNHLY and CDR2 FYNNEI. The CDR3 spans 15 residues. V was shortened by 4 bases and J by 10 bases, with 20 bases between the two germline ends. The CDR3 here is CASSGGTGVSIEQFF. CDR3 nucleotide sequence: TGTGCCAGCAGTGGGGGGACTGGAGTTAGTATAGAGCAGTTCTTC. The full variable domain, its missing parts supplied by reference TRBV2 and TRBJ2-1, is EPEVTQTPSHQVTQMGQEVILRCVPISNHLYFYWYRQILGQKVEFLVSFYNNEISEKSEIFDDQFSVERPDGSNFTLKIRSTKLEDSAMYFCASSGGTGVSIEQFFGPGTRLTVL.

The chain recombines TRBV7-3 with TRBJ1-1; D gene ambiguous. The CDR3 has 14 amino acids. V dropped 2 bases and J dropped 1 base, with 8 bases sitting between them. Germline V gene lookup returns CDR1 SGHTA and CDR2 FQGTGA. CDR3 residues: CASSLGLGNTEAFF. CDR3 sequence (DNA): TGTGCCAGCAGCTTAGGGCTGGGGAACACTGAAGCTTTCTTT. Drawing the rest from reference TRBV7-3 and TRBJ1-1, the complete variable domain is GAGVSQTPSNKVTEKGKYVELRCDPISGHTALYWYRQSLGQGPEFLIYFQGTGAADDSGLPNDRFFAVRPEGSVSTLKIQRTERGDSAVYLCASSLGLGNTEAFFGQGTRLTVV.

The V gene is TRBV6-2 or TRBV6-3, the J gene TRBJ2-1; 7 bases are a match to TRBD2. With 0 bases clipped from V and 4 bases from J, the junction kept 6 bases outside the gene matches. Germline V gives CDR1 MNHEY, CDR2 SVGEGT. This CDR3 spans 16 amino acids. In nucleotides, the CDR3 is TGTGCCAGCAGTTACTCGATGCTAGCGGAGTACAATGAGCAGTTCTTC. Encoded protein: CASSYSMLAEYNEQFF.

This rearrangement joins TRBV18 to TRBJ1-1; 9 bases align to TRBD1. Germline V CDR1 and CDR2: KGHSH, LQKENI. Unmatched junction bases numbered 6, after V lost 3 bases and J lost 4 bases. There are 15 residues in the CDR3. For the CDR3, the DNA is TGTGCCAGCTCACCCCGGACAGGGGAGAGCACTGAAGCTTTCTTT. It codes for CASSPRTGESTEAFF.

The gene calls are TRBV6-6 and TRBJ2-3; D gene unclear. The germline V and J ends were trimmed by 3 bases and 6 bases, with 16 bases remaining between them. CDR1 and CDR2 from the germline V gene are MNHNY and SVGAGI (reference sequence). The CDR3 runs to 15 residues. CDR3 sequence (DNA): TGTGCCAGCAGTTATGTCCCCCCGAGAGCGGATACGCAGTATTTT. Amino acid sequence: CASSYVPPRADTQYF.

This clone was seen once. V usage is TRBV3-1 (or the pseudogene TRBV3-2) and J usage is TRBJ1-2; TRBD1 matches at 8 bases. The CDR3 is made up of 13 amino acids. Germline lookup yields CDR1 LGHDT and CDR2 YNNKEL (reference sequence). Unmatched junction bases numbered 2, after V lost 4 bases and J lost 4 bases. The CDR3 DNA reads TGTGCCAGCAGCCCGGGACAGGTCTATGGCTACACCTTC. Protein: CASSPGQVYGYTF.

This clone was recorded a few times. The gene calls are TRBV6-5 and TRBJ1-6; a weak D match, TRBD1 (6 bases). Germline V CDR1 and CDR2: MNHEY, SVGAGI. This CDR3 spans 13 amino acids. V was cut by 5 bases and J by 8 bases, with 10 bases left in between. In DNA, the CDR3 is TGTGCCAGCAGTCTCGGACAGCATTCACCCCTCCACTTT. Its translation is CASSLGQHSPLHF.

The chain employs TRBV9 and TRBJ2-3; TRBD1 agrees at 8 bases. V was pared by 4 bases and J by 2 bases, with 6 bases of the junction left unmatched. Germline CDR1 and CDR2: SGDLS and YYNGEE. This CDR3 has 15 residues. The CDR3 DNA reads as TGTGCCAGCAGCTTACGGACAGGGACCACAGATACGCAGTATTTT. Protein: CASSLRTGTTDTQYF.

The V and J genes are TRBV6-5 and TRBJ1-2; 10 nucleotides line up with TRBD1. The CDR3 has 16 residues. Germline values: CDR1 MNHEY, CDR2 SVGAGI. The V gene end was trimmed by 0 bases and the J gene end by 4 bases; junction bases not matched to a gene: 5. The CDR3 loop is CASSYSTRTGGYGYTF. For the CDR3, the DNA is TGTGCCAGCAGTTACTCGACGCGGACAGGGGGCTATGGCTACACCTTC.

The chain recombines TRBV6-2 or TRBV6-3 with TRBJ2-7, with 9 bases aligning to TRBD1. Germline V CDR1 and CDR2: MNHEY, SVGEGT. CDR3 length equals 14 residues. Germline trimming cut 5 bases from V and 5 bases from J; bases unmatched to any gene: 7. The CDR3 here is CASSIFGQGNEQYF. The CDR3, as DNA: TGTGCCAGCAGTATCTTTGGACAGGGGAACGAGCAGTACTTC.

This chain connects TRBV27 to TRBJ2-3; 8 positions match TRBD2. Germline V gene sequence: CDR1 MNHEY, CDR2 SMNVEV (reference sequence). This CDR3 is built from 14 residues. Trimming at V came to 4 bases and at J to 5 bases, leaving 5 bases not matched to a gene. Written as DNA, the CDR3 is TGTGCCAGCAGTTCCGGGACTAGTCAAGATACGCAGTATTTT. This translates into CASSSGTSQDTQYF.

A few counts support this clone. The gene calls are TRBV4-3 and TRBJ2-1; no clear D. The germline gives CDR1 LGHNA, CDR2 YSLEER. This CDR3 spans 17 amino acids. Trimming removed 1 base from V and 2 bases from J, with 15 bases in between. CDR3: CASSQVSFPSAYNEQFF. The CDR3 DNA is TGCGCCAGCAGCCAAGTAAGTTTCCCGAGCGCCTACAATGAGCAGTTCTTC.

The genes are TRBV7-2 and TRBJ2-2; D is uncertain. The CDR3 contains 12 residues. CDR1 is SGHTA, CDR2 FQGNSA, per germline. Trimming took 5 bases from V and 4 from J, leaving 5 bases between them. The CDR3 nucleotides are TGTGCCAGCAGCCCTAGCACCGGGGAGCTGTTTTTT. It yields the protein CASSPSTGELFF.

The chain uses TRBV28 and TRBJ1-1, with a weak D call TRBD1 (5 bases). The V end was cut by 6 bases, the J end by 7 bases, with 15 bases between. The CDR3 covers 13 residues. Looked up from germline, CDR1 is MDHEN and CDR2 is SYDVKM. As DNA, the CDR3 is TGTGCCAGCAGCCAAGCCCCGGGGGATGAAGCTTTCTTT. Translation: CASSQAPGDEAFF. The full variable domain, in which reference TRBV28 and TRBJ1-1 provide the parts outside the CDR3, is DVKVTQSSRYLVKRTGEKVFLECVQDMDHENMFWYRQDPGLGLRLIYFSYDVKMKEKGDIPEGYSVSREKKERFSLILESASTNQTSMYLCASSQAPGDEAFFGQGTRLTVV.

This clone was counted a single time. The chain couples TRBV6-5 to TRBJ1-1; TRBD1 might be the D (6 bases). The CDR3 covers 14 residues. Trimming removed 7 bases at V and 10 bases at J, with 22 bases between. Germline V CDR1 and CDR2: MNHEY, SVGAGI. The CDR3 spells CASTALQGLSVAFF. CDR3 DNA sequence: TGTGCCAGCACGGCGTTACAGGGACTATCGGTAGCTTTCTTT.

J is TRBJ1-2 and V is TRBV15, with D possibly matching TRBD1 (6 bases). In germline, CDR1 is LNHNV, CDR2 YYDKDF (reference sequence). V gave up 0 bases and J gave up 7 bases, with 15 bases separating them. This CDR3 comprises 15 residues. The CDR3 loop is CATSRDQGLVRGYTF. The DNA of the CDR3 is TGTGCCACCAGCAGAGATCAGGGGTTGGTGCGTGGCTACACCTTC.

By frequency in the sample, this clone is large. The J gene is TRBJ1-4, the V gene TRBV19, with D hard to call. The length of the CDR3 is 14 residues. Trimming removed 7 bases at V and 7 bases at J, with 16 bases between. The germline V gene has CDR1 LNHDA and CDR2 SQIVND (reference sequence). The CDR3, as DNA: TGTGCCAGTACCTCTGACTTCGGCGGTGAAAAACTGTTTTTT. This encodes CASTSDFGGEKLFF.

This clone was picked up one time. This chain joins TRBV13 and TRBJ2-3, with TRBD2 identical over 11 bases. Germline CDR1 reads PRHDT; CDR2 reads FYEKMQ (reference sequence). Unmatched junction bases numbered 4, after V lost 0 bases and J lost 2 bases. The CDR3 totals 17 residues. The CDR3 spells CASSLGTSGATTDTQYF. Here the CDR3 DNA reads TGTGCCAGCAGCTTAGGGACTAGCGGGGCCACCACAGATACGCAGTATTTT.

The chain carries TRBV9 and TRBJ1-6; the D is unclear. V was cut by 4 bases and J by 7 bases, with 9 bases left in between. The length of the CDR3 is 13 residues. The germline CDR1 and CDR2 sequences are SGDLS and YYNGEE. The CDR3 loop is CASSPEVNSPLHF. CDR3 nucleotide sequence: TGTGCCAGCAGCCCAGAAGTCAATTCACCCCTCCACTTT.